This TCR beta chain was retrieved from a study of cytomegalovirus exposure and HLA in healthy donors. Broader study findings: Within a later analysis, the majority of CMV-associated TCR beta chains appeared HLA-restricted. TCR beta V- and J-gene trimming was later associated with a missense DCLRE1C variant. Usually a TCR sequence was rare, but some public TCRs were found in many donors.

The PCR used 60 Vbeta and 13 Jbeta primers. Generated by immunoSEQ multiplex PCR, the TCRdb table keeps only in-frame clones and is missing some. The table records roughly 200,000 clones, 76% of them present only once. This clone was seen only a few times. The antigen remains undetermined. Nominally healthy donors provided the samples, though records likely missed some immune exposures. Sequenced sample: PBMCs. The clonotype was recovered from a man aged 18 to 29 in good health and CMV-seronegative.

CDR3: CASSLNRGNEQFF. Written as DNA, the CDR3 is TGTGCCAGCAGCTTAAACAGGGGAAATGAGCAGTTCTTC. The chain carries TRBV7-8 and TRBJ2-1; 7 bases fit TRBD1. From germline, CDR1 is SGHVS and CDR2 FQNEAQ. This CDR3 has 13 amino acids. J gave up 7 bases and V 2 bases, and 2 bases lay outside the gene matches.